Presented here are 9 T cell receptor beta chains from one specimen sequenced in a study of T cell repertoires in cytomegalovirus infection. TCRdb passed the reads through MiXCR, listing each CDR3 protein once. The sample has approximately 200,000 distinct CDR3 sequences, 28% seen once. Sequences were obtained from PBMCs. The receptors here all came from a human donor in good health (CMV status not recorded). Some clones in this sample may be carry-over from other donors' samples.

This clonotype was counted ten times or more. The genes are TRBV7-2 and TRBJ1-2, with 7 nucleotides matching TRBD1. This CDR3 spans 14 amino acids. Germline values: CDR1 SGHTA, CDR2 FQGNSA. V lost 5 bases, J lost 6 bases, and 9 bases stayed unmatched. CDR3 loop: CASSLLSQGNGYTF. In DNA, the CDR3 is TGTGCCAGCAGCCTCCTATCACAGGGGAATGGCTACACCTTC.

This clonotype appeared many times. The chain combines TRBV7-2 with TRBJ2-1, with a possible D match to TRBD1 (5 bases). Trimming cost V 4 bases and J 0 bases, with 13 bases left between them. Germline values: CDR1 SGHTA, CDR2 FQGNSA. The length of the CDR3 is 16 residues. CDR3 residues: CASSSHSGYSYNEQFF. CDR3 DNA sequence: TGTGCCAGCAGCTCCCACTCAGGGTACTCCTACAATGAGCAGTTCTTC.

This clonotype was picked up a small number of times. Here the CDR3 DNA reads TGTGCCAGCAGCCGGACAGGCTTCTACGAGCAGTACTTC. Protein sequence: CASSRTGFYEQYF. This chain uses TRBV5-4 with TRBJ2-7; 7 bases agree with TRBD1. The trim removed 4 bases at V and 3 bases at J, leaving 4 bases unmatched. This CDR3 has 13 amino acids. The germline V gene encodes CDR1 SGHNT and CDR2 YYREEE (reference sequence).

This clonotype was seen at least ten times. The gene calls are TRBV7-2 and TRBJ1-6; 7 nucleotides match TRBD1. V trimming: 1 base; J trimming: 6 bases; junction bases outside the gene matches: 6. Germline V lookup: CDR1 SGHTA, CDR2 FQGNSA. The CDR3 length is 16 residues. This CDR3 reads CASSLGWDSPNSPLHF. In nucleotides, the CDR3 is TGTGCCAGCAGCTTAGGCTGGGACAGCCCTAATTCACCCCTCCACTTT. Full variable domain (outside the CDR3, taken from reference TRBV7-2 and TRBJ1-6): GAGVSQSPSNKVTEKGKDVELRCDPISGHTALYWYRQSLGQGLEFLIYFQGNSAPDKSGLPSDRFSAERTGGSVSTLTIQRTQQEDSAVYLCASSLGWDSPNSPLHFGNGTRLTVT.

The rearrangement uses TRBV7-3 and TRBJ2-6; D is perhaps TRBD1 (5 bases). The CDR3 extends over 18 amino acids. Germline V CDR1 and CDR2: SGHTA, FQGTGA. Deletions cut 1 base from V and 0 bases from J, with 13 bases between. CDR3 sequence (DNA): TGTGCCAGCAGCTTAATTCAGGGATCGTCCTCTGGGGCCAACGTCCTGACTTTC. This codes for CASSLIQGSSSGANVLTF. Full variable domain (remainder filled in from reference TRBV7-3 and TRBJ2-6): GAGVSQTPSNKVTEKGKYVELRCDPISGHTALYWYRQSLGQGPEFLIYFQGTGAADDSGLPNDRFFAVRPEGSVSTLKIQRTERGDSAVYLCASSLIQGSSSGANVLTFGAGSRLTVL.

The genes are TRBV19 and TRBJ2-2; D is possibly TRBD2 (5 bases). The CDR3 length is 13 residues. CDR1 and CDR2 from the germline V gene are LNHDA and SQIVND (reference sequence). The V end lost 3 bases, the J end lost 8 bases, and 10 bases lay between the germline ends. The CDR3 protein is CASSMRVKGELFF. The CDR3 region has the DNA TGTGCCAGTAGTATGCGGGTTAAGGGGGAGCTGTTTTTT. The full variable domain, completed using reference TRBV19 and TRBJ2-2, is DGGITQSPKYLFRKEGQNVTLSCEQNLNHDAMYWYRQDPGQGLRLIYYSQIVNDFQKGDIAEGYSVSREKKESFPLTVTSAQKNPTAFYLCASSMRVKGELFFGEGSRLTVL.

The chain couples TRBV7-9 to TRBJ2-1; D uncertain. The V gene lost 6 bases and the J gene lost 6 bases, with 9 bases spanning the gap. Germline V gene sequence: CDR1 SEHNR, CDR2 FQNEAQ (reference sequence). This CDR3 is 12 amino acids long. The CDR3 DNA sequence: TGTGCCAGCAGTCTACAGATCAATGAGCAGTTCTTC. The encoded protein is CASSLQINEQFF.

This clonotype was counted between two and nine times. J is TRBJ2-5 and V is TRBV11-1; 9 bases are a match to TRBD2. The trim removed 6 bases at V and 8 bases at J, leaving 4 bases unmatched. Per germline, CDR1 SGHAT and CDR2 FQDESV (reference sequence). This CDR3 has 12 residues. As DNA, the CDR3 is TGTGCCAGCAGACTGGGACTAGCAACCCAGTACTTC. Its protein is CASRLGLATQYF.

V gene TRBV24-1 combines with J gene TRBJ2-1; D may be TRBD1 or TRBD2 (5 bases each). The length of the CDR3 is 20 residues. The V gene's germline CDR1 is KGHDR and CDR2 SFDVKD. Trimming stripped 5 bases from V and 12 bases from J, with 37 bases between. Here the CDR3 DNA reads TGTGCCACCAGTGTCCTCGGCCGGACACGAGCCGACTACAATGATAGAGGGCAGTTCTTC. Translated: CATSVLGRTRADYNDRGQFF.